This entry is about one TCR beta chain. Its specificity is unknown. The data derive from a study of shared clonotypes between healthy human individuals. General study findings and limits: Naive CD4 clonotypes overlapped across a handful of donors at about 5%. Clonotype sharing levels among donors were expected to vary with sequencing depth.

TCRdb keeps only in-frame clones here, not all; method: immunoSEQ multiplex PCR. The data hold approximately 1,500,000 clones, with 95% to 97% observed a single time. This receptor was identified in a man under 40 in good health. The specimen was naive CD4+ T cells sorted from blood. The subset was: CD45RA+ positively selected.

In DNA form, the CDR3 reads TGTGCCAGCAGCTTAGATCCCGGCGACGAGCAGTACTTC. Translating gives CASSLDPGDEQYF. V usage is TRBV7-8 and J usage is TRBJ2-7; D remains unclear. Germline V gene sequence: CDR1 SGHVS, CDR2 FQNEAQ. The V gene lost 1 base and the J gene lost 5 bases, with 9 bases spanning the gap. The CDR3 spans 13 residues.